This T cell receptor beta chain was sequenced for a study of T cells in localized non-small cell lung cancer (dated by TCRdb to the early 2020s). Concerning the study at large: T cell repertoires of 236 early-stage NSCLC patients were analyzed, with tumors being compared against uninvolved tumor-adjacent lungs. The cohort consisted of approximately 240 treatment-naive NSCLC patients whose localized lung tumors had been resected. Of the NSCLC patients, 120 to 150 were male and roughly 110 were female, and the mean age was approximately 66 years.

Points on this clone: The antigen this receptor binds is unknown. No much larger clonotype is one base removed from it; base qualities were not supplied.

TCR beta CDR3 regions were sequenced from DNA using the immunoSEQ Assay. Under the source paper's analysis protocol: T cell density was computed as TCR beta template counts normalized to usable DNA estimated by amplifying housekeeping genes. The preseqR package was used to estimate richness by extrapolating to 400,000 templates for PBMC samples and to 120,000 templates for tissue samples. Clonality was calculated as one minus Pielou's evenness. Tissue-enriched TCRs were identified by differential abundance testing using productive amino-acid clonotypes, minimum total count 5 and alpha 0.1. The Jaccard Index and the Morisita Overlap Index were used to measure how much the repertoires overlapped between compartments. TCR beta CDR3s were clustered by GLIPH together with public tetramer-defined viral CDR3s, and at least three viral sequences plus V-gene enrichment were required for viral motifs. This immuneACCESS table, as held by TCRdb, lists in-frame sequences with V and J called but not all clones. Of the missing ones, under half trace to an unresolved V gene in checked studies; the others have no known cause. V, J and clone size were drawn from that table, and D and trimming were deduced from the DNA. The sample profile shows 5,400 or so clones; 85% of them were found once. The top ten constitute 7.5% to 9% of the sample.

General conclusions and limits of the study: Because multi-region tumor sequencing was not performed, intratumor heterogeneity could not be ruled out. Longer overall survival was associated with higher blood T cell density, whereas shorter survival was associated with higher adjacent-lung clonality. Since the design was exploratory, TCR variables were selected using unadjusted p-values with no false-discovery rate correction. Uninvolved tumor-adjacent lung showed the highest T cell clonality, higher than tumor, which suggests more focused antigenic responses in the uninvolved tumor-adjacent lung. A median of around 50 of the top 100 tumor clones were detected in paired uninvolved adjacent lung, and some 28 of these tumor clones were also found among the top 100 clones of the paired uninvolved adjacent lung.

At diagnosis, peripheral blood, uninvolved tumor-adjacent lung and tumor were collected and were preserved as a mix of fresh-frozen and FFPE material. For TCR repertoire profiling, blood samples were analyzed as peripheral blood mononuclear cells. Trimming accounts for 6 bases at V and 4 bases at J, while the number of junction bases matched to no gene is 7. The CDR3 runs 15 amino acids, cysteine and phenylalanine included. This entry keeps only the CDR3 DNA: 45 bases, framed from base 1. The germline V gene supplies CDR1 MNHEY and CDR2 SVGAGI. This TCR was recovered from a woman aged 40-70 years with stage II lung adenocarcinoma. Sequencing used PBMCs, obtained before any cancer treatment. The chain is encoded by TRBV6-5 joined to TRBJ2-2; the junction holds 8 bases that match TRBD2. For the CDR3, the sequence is CASRGTGGSTGELFF. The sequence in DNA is TGTGCCAGCAGGGGGACGGGGGGGTCCACCGGGGAGCTGTTTTTT.